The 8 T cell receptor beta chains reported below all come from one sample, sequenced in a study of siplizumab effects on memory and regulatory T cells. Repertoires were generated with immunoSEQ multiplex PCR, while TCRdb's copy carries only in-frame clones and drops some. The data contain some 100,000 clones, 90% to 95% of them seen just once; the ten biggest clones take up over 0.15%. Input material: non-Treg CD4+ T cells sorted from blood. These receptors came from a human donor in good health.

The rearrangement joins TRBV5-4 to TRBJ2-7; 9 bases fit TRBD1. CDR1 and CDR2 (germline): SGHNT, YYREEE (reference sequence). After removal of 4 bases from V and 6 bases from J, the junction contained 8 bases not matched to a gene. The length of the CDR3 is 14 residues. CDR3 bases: TGTGCCAGCAGCGCACAGGGGGCTCATCCCGAGCAGTACTTC. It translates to CASSAQGAHPEQYF.

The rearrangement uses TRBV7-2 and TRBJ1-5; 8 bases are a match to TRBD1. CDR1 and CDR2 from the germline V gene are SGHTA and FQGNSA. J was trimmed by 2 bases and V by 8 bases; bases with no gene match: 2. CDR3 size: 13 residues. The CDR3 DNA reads TGTGCCAGCGACAGGGGAGGCAATCAGCCCCAGCATTTT. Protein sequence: CASDRGGNQPQHF.

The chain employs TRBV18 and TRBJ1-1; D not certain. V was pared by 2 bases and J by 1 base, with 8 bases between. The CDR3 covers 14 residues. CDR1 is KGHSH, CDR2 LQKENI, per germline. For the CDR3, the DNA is TGTGCCAGCTCACCAGGGATCGCGAACACTGAAGCTTTCTTT. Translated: CASSPGIANTEAFF.

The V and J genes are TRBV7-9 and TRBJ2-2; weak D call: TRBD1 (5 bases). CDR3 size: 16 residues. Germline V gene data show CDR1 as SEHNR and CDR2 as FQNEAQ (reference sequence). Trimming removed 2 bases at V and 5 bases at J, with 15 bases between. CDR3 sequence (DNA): TGTGCCAGCAGCTTAAGCAGGGTGTATGAGACCGGGGAGCTGTTTTTT. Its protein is CASSLSRVYETGELFF. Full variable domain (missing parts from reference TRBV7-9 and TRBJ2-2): DTGVSQNPRHKITKRGQNVTFRCDPISEHNRLYWYRQTLGQGPEFLTYFQNEAQLEKSRLLSDRFSAERPKGSFSTLEIQRTEQGDSAMYLCASSLSRVYETGELFFGEGSRLTVL.

CDR3 amino acids: CASRDRSQETQYF. The CDR3, as DNA: TGTGCCAGCAGGGACAGGAGTCAAGAGACCCAGTACTTC. This chain links TRBV6-6 with TRBJ2-5; 7 bases are shared with TRBD1. The CDR3 has 13 amino acids. CDR1 is MNHNY and CDR2 is SVGAGI in the germline V gene (reference sequence). The V and J ends lost 6 bases and 2 bases, in that order; junction bases with no gene match: 3.

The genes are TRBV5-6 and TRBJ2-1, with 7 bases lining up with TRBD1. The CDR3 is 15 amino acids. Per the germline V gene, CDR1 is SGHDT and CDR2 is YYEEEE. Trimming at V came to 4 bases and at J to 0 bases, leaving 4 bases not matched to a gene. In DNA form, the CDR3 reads TGTGCCAGCAGCCGCCGGGACAGCTCCTACAATGAGCAGTTCTTC. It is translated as CASSRRDSSYNEQFF.

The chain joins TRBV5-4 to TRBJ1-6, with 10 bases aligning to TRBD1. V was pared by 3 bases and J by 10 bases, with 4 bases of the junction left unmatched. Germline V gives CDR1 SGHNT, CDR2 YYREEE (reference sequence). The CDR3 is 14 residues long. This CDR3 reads CASSSGTGASPLHF. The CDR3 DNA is TGTGCCAGCAGCTCCGGGACAGGGGCCTCACCCCTCCACTTT.

Here the CDR3 DNA reads TGTGCCAGCAGTTTATGGGCCGGGGGGGGTGAAACTAATGAAAAACTGTTTTTT. Its protein is CASSLWAGGGETNEKLFF. The chain has TRBV28 and TRBJ1-4; D may be TRBD1 (5 bases). V lost 0 bases to trimming and J lost 1 base, with 15 bases between them. The CDR3 is 18 amino acids. Germline V gene sequence: CDR1 MDHEN, CDR2 SYDVKM.